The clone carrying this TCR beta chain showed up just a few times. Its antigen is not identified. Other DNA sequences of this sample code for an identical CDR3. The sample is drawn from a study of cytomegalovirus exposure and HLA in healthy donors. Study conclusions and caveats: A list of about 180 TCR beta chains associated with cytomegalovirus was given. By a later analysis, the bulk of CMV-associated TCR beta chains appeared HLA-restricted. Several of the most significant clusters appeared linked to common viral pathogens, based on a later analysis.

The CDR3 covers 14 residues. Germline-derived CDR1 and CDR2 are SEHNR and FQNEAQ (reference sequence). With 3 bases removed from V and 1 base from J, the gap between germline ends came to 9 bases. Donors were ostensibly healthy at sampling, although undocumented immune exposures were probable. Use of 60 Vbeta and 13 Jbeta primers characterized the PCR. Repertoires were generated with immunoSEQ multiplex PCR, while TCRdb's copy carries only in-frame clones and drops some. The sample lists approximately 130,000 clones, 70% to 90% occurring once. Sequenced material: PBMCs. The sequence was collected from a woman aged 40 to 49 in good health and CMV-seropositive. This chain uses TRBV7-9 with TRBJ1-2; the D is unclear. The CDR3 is CASSLVGGNYGYTF. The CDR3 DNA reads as TGTGCCAGCAGCTTGGTGGGAGGTAACTATGGCTACACCTTC.